Below, 10 T cell receptor beta chains from the same sample are listed, as sequenced in a study of T cell responses to AZD1222 COVID-19 vaccine. Using immunoSEQ multiplex PCR, the repertoire was profiled, and TCRdb retains in-frame clones only, with some absent. The table has roughly 130,000 clones, 88% seen once. The sample consisted of peripheral blood, taken on day 0 of MenACWY control vaccination. Source of these receptors: an adult in good health.

This clone came up a few times. The chain is built from TRBV5-1 and TRBJ2-3, with D hard to call. This CDR3 contains 12 residues. CDR1 SGHRS and CDR2 YFSETQ come from the germline V gene. Trimming stripped 0 bases from V and 10 bases from J, with 9 bases between. The CDR3 loop reads CASSLDLSAQYF. In DNA, the CDR3 is TGCGCCAGCAGCTTGGATCTAAGCGCGCAGTATTTT.

The rearrangement links TRBV10-3 to TRBJ2-3, with D possibly called TRBD1 or TRBD2 (5 bases each). The germline V gene encodes CDR1 ENHRY and CDR2 SYGVKD. CDR3 length equals 14 residues. V dropped 5 bases and J dropped 4 bases, with 13 bases sitting between them. The CDR3 reads CAISRGAEADTQYF. As DNA, the CDR3 is TGTGCCATCAGTAGAGGGGCGGAGGCAGATACGCAGTATTTT.

The chain links TRBV29-1 to TRBJ1-1, with unresolved D. CDR3 length equals 13 residues. Trimming shortened V by 4 bases and J by 0 bases, and 9 bases separated the two germline ends. Germline-derived CDR1 and CDR2 are SQVTM and ANQGSEA. The CDR3 protein is CSVGMLMNTEAFF. CDR3 sequence (DNA): TGCAGCGTTGGGATGCTCATGAACACTGAAGCTTTCTTT.

The rearrangement uses TRBV28 and TRBJ2-1, with D maybe TRBD2 (7 bases). Trimming pared 3 bases from V and 1 base from J, leaving 16 bases between. Per the germline V gene, CDR1 is MDHEN and CDR2 is SYDVKM. This CDR3 region has 17 residues. The CDR3: CASSFTWEGVSYNEQFF. DNA of the CDR3: TGTGCCAGCAGTTTCACCTGGGAGGGGGTTTCCTACAATGAGCAGTTCTTC.

The rearrangement uses TRBV9 and TRBJ1-3; no definite D call. V was pared by 0 bases and J by 2 bases, with 12 bases between. Looked up from germline, CDR1 is SGDLS and CDR2 is YYNGEE. The CDR3 spans 16 residues. CDR3 sequence reads: CASSVEDEGAGNTIYF. The CDR3 DNA reads as TGTGCCAGCAGCGTAGAGGATGAGGGCGCTGGAAACACCATATATTTT.

The J gene is TRBJ2-3, the V gene TRBV5-1, with 9 positions matching TRBD2. The CDR3 is 16 amino acids. Unmatched junction bases numbered 14, after V lost 8 bases and J lost 4 bases. Germline CDR1 is SGHRS and CDR2 is YFSETQ. CDR3 sequence (DNA): TGCGCCAGTGGGGGTAGCGGGAGCCATAGTCCAGATACGCAGTATTTT. Translated: CASGGSGSHSPDTQYF.

This chain connects TRBV28 to TRBJ1-2; the D gene is possibly TRBD1 (5 bases). Germline assignment: CDR1 MDHEN and CDR2 SYDVKM. The CDR3 consists of 15 residues. V dropped 6 bases and J dropped 4 bases, with 18 bases sitting between them. CDR3 amino acids: CASRTGERRGYGYTF. The CDR3 coding sequence is TGTGCCAGCAGGACGGGGGAACGGCGAGGCTATGGCTACACCTTC.

The chain combines TRBV27 with TRBJ1-5; a possible D gene is TRBD1 (6 bases). The V gene lost 5 bases and the J gene lost 2 bases, with 28 bases spanning the gap. The CDR3 spans 20 residues. CDR1 is MNHEY and CDR2 is SMNVEV in the germline V gene (reference sequence). CDR3 bases: TGTGCCAGCAGTAATCAGGGGATTAAGTCTGGGACGGCGGGCAATCAGCCCCAGCATTTT. Protein sequence: CASSNQGIKSGTAGNQPQHF.

The chain couples TRBV2 to TRBJ2-2; D call uncertain. Trimming stripped 2 bases from V and 3 bases from J, with 7 bases between. Germline loops: CDR1 SNHLY, CDR2 FYNNEI. The CDR3 is made up of 14 amino acids. CDR3 loop: CASSERADTGELFF. The CDR3, as DNA: TGTGCCAGCAGTGAAAGGGCAGACACCGGGGAGCTGTTTTTT.

The chain combines TRBV3-1 (or the pseudogene TRBV3-2) with TRBJ1-1; D might be TRBD1 (5 bases). The CDR3 extends over 13 amino acids. Germline V lookup: CDR1 LGHDT, CDR2 YNNKEL (reference sequence). Trimming took off 2 bases at V and 6 bases at J, with 10 bases between the two ends. The CDR3 DNA follows: TGTGCCAGCAGCCAACAAGCAGGGCCTGAAGCTTTCTTT. It specifies CASSQQAGPEAFF.